This T cell receptor (beta chain) was sequenced for a study of T cell responses to AZD1222 COVID-19 vaccine. General study points: A reported finding is that nearly half of spike-specific TCRs target unmutated variant regions. Seropositivity was recorded at baseline in only 6 or 7 AZD1222 recipients. Clonal diversity was possibly underestimated, and the donors were mostly white British, with more females. Rises in breadth and depth of Spike-specific TCRs came after two AZD1222 doses.

About this clone itself: No antigen is known for it.

Method: immunoSEQ multiplex PCR; TCRdb's copy keeps in-frame clones and lacks some. The data contain around 120,000 clones, about 88% of them seen just once; the ten biggest clones take up just under 10%. The source is an adult in good health. The sequences come from peripheral blood, collected on day 0 of AZD1222 vaccination.

CDR3 DNA: TGTGCCTGGGACCGAGGATTCACAGATACGCAGTATTTT. Translated, it gives CAWDRGFTDTQYF. The V call is TRBV30, the J call TRBJ2-3; D gene ambiguous. Per germline, CDR1 GTSNPN and CDR2 SVGIG (reference sequence). V shed 5 bases and J shed 2 bases, with 11 bases lying between them. The CDR3 is 13 amino acids.